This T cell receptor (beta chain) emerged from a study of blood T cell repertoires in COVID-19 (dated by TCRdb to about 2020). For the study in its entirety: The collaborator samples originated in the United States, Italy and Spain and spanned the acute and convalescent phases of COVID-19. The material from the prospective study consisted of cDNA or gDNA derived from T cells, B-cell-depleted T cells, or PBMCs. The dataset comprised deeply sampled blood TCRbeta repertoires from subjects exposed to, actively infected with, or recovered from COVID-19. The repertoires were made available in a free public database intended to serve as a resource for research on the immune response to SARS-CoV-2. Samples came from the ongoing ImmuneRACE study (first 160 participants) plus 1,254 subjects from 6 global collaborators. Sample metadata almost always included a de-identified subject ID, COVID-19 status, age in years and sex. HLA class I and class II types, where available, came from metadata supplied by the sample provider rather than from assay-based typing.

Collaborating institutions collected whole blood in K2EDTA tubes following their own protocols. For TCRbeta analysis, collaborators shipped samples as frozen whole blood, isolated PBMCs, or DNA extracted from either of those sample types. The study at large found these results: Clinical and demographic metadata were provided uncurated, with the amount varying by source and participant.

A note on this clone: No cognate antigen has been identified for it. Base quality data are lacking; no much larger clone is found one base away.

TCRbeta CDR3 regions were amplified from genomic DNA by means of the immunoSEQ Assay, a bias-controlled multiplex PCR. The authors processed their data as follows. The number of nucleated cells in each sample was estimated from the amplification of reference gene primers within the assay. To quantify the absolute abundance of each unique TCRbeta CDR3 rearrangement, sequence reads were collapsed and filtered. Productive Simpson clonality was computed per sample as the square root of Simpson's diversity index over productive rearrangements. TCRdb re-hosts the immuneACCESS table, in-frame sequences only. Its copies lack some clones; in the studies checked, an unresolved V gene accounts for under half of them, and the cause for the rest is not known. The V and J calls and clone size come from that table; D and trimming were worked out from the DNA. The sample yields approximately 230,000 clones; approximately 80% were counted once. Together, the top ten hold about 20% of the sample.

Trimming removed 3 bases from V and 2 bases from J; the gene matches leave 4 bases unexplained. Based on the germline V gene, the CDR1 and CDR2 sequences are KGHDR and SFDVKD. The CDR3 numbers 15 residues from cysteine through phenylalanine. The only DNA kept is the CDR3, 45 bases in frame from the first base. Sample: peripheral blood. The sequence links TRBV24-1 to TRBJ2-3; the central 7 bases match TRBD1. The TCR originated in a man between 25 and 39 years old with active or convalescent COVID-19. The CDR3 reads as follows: CATSDRQGYTDTQYF. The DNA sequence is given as TGTGCCACCAGTGATAGACAGGGATACACAGATACGCAGTATTTT.